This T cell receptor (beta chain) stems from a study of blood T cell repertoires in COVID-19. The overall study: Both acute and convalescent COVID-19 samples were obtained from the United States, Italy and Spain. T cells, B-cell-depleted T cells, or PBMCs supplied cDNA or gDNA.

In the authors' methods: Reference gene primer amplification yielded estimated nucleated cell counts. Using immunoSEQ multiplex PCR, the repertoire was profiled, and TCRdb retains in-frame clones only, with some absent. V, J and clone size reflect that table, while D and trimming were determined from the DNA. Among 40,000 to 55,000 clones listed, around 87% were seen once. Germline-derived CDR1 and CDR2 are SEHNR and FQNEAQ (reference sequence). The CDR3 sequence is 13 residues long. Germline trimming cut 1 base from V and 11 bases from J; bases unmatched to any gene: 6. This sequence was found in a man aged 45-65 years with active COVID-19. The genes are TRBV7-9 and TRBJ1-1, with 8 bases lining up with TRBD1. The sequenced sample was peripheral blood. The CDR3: CASSLDQGAVAFF. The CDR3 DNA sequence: TGTGCCAGCAGCTTAGATCAGGGGGCGGTTGCTTTCTTT.